This paragraph reports one T cell receptor beta chain. There is no known antigen for this receptor. Sequence at one end of the junction differs from germline and may be a read error. Explained via the paper, the treatment or condition label denotes: some 20 received Ad26.COV2.S at low or high dose, single or two shots; 5 received placebo; per-sample allocation not given. Repertoires of vaccine and placebo recipients were sequenced from samples taken on day 63 after the first injection. Between 29 July and 7 August 2020, Cohort 1b enrolled about two dozen adults aged 18-55 years at one site in Boston, USA. Ad26.COV2.S was a replication-incompetent adenovirus type 26 vector expressing a prefusion-stabilized SARS-CoV-2 spike protein from the original Wuhan strain. This sample is drawn from a study of Ad26.COV2.S vaccination and SARS-CoV-2 variants (dated by TCRdb to the early 2020s). With respect to the entire study: Vaccine-arm donors came from COV1001, a multicentre, randomized, double-blind, placebo-controlled phase I-IIa trial of Ad26.COV2.S in healthy adults. Ad26.COV2.S was given intramuscularly at 5x10^10 or 1x10^11 viral particles, as a single shot or as two shots 56 days apart. TCRbeta repertoire sequencing was used to assess the specificity and breadth of SARS-CoV-2-reactive T cell receptors after Ad26.COV2.S vaccination. The TCR-sequenced set comprised approximately 32 samples: approximately 19 Ad26.COV2.S vaccine recipients, 5 placebo recipients and 8 SARS-CoV-2 convalescent individuals. Trial participants were randomized into five groups of five: low-dose or high-dose Ad26.COV2.S given once or twice, or placebo on both occasions. Investigators remained blinded to trial group allocation during experiments and outcome assessment. Results the study describes overall, beyond this receptor: After vaccination, substantial breadth of spike-specific CD8+ and CD4+ T cell responses was reported. Vaccine and placebo recipients had similar non-spike TCR breadth, a finding consistent with the vaccine containing only spike. The authors noted that total T cell responses may have been underestimated by the TCR breadth and depth analyses. Comparing responses between vaccine doses or regimens was not something the study was powered to do. Spike-specific TCR breadth was higher in Ad26.COV2.S recipients than in placebo recipients (P = 0.0014).

The immunoSEQ Assay was the method used to sequence TCRbeta CDR3 regions. After extraction, genomic DNA underwent amplification by bias-controlled multiplex PCR, followed by high-throughput sequencing. The published analysis was carried out like this. To quantify the absolute abundance of each unique TCRbeta CDR3 region, sequences were collapsed and filtered. T cell fraction was estimated by normalizing TCRbeta template counts to usable DNA, with usable DNA measured through amplification of reference genes found in all nucleated cells. Repertoire TCRs were annotated as SARS-CoV-2-specific by exact matching of V gene, CDR3 amino acid sequence and J gene to a known reactive TCR set. MIRA supplied the reference SARS-CoV-2 TCR set, which was filtered for enrichment in COVID-19-positive ImmuneCODE repertoires so that public or cross-reactive TCRs were removed. Using the MIRA antigens, annotated TCRs were further analysed by specific ORF or by position within an ORF. Depth was the summed frequency of annotated unique rearrangements, while breadth was defined as annotated unique rearrangements over total unique productive rearrangements. Group comparisons of TCR breadth used two-sided Wilcoxon rank-sum tests. TCRdb provides this immuneACCESS table in a form limited to in-frame rearrangements. Some clones are lacking; in checked studies, under half of them reflect an unresolved V gene, and why the rest are absent is not known. That table gives V, J and clone size, and the DNA gave D and trimming. The sample profile shows 400,000 to 450,000 clones; around 90% of them were found once. The ten largest make up 9.5% to 15% of the sample.

The starting material was peripheral blood, obtained in a trial of Ad26.COV2.S vaccine versus placebo. The source is a person aged 18 to 65 who received the Ad26.COV2.S COVID-19 vaccine or a placebo.

The DNA sequence is as follows: TGTGCCAGCAGTCACTCCTCGGGACAGGGGTACTATGGCTACACCTTC. This is translated as CASSHSSGQGYYGYTF. The V and J genes are TRBV6-5 and TRBJ1-2; 10 bases in between match TRBD1. The CDR3 contains 16 residues, cysteine and phenylalanine counted. Of the read, only the CDR3 DNA is kept; its 48 bases are in frame from base 1. From a lookup of the germline V gene, CDR1 and CDR2 are MNHEY and SVGAGI.